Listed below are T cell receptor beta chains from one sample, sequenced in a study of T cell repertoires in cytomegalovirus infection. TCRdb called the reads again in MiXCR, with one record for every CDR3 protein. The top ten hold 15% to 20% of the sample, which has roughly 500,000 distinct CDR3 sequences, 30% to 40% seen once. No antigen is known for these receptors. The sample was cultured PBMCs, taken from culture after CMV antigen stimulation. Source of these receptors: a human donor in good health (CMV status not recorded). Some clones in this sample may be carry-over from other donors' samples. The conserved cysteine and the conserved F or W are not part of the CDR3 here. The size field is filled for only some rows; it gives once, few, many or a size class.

CDR3: ASSGRLAGGETQY; J: TRBJ2-5; V: TRBV12-3/TRBV12-4; size: NA
CDR3: ASSSRGLAGTGELF; J: TRBJ2-2; V: TRBV7-9; size: NA
CDR3: ASSYDRGSPGANVLT; J: TRBJ2-6; V: TRBV6-2/TRBV6-3; size: NA
CDR3: ASSLLAGYGYT; J: TRBJ1-2; V: TRBV7-3; size: NA
CDR3: SARDAEKDEQY; J: TRBJ2-7; V: TRBV20-1; size: NA
CDR3: ASSLSSGGGNQPQH; J: TRBJ1-5; V: TRBV7-2; size: NA
CDR3: ASTPYVAEKETQY; J: TRBJ2-5; V: TRBV28; size: NA
CDR3: ASGKGQGRGSTGELF; J: TRBJ2-2; V: TRBV27; size: once
CDR3: ASSLGQGRSHRSYNEQF; J: TRBJ2-1; V: TRBV6-2/TRBV6-3; size: NA
CDR3: ASSSLTGMRMETQY; J: TRBJ2-5; V: TRBV7-2; size: few
CDR3: ASSPPGSMNTEAF; J: TRBJ1-1; V: TRBV7-2; size: many
CDR3: ASSQGSTGPRGYT; J: TRBJ1-2; V: TRBV4-3; size: NA
CDR3: ASSRGQGYYGYT; J: TRBJ1-2; V: TRBV12-3/TRBV12-4; size: few
CDR3: ASSARQEDNTEAF; J: TRBJ1-1; V: TRBV4-1; size: NA
CDR3: ASSATGTSGSSYNEQF; J: TRBJ2-1; V: TRBV7-9; size: few
CDR3: ASSSFRLAGGAETQY; J: TRBJ2-5; V: TRBV6-6; size: NA
CDR3: SAREGPDAQY; J: TRBJ2-5; V: TRBV20-1; size: NA
CDR3: ASSELGDRTEAF; J: TRBJ1-1; V: TRBV25-1; size: NA
CDR3: ASSLGWQAEETQY; J: TRBJ2-5; V: TRBV7-2; size: NA
CDR3: ASRIAGPRDGKNIQY; J: TRBJ2-4; V: TRBV6-6; size: NA
CDR3: ASSFSEGGNYEQY; J: TRBJ2-7; V: TRBV7-2; size: few
CDR3: ASSLHRPTNYGYT; J: TRBJ1-2; V: TRBV27; size: NA
CDR3: ASTPWGRSYEQY; J: TRBJ2-7; V: TRBV28; size: few
CDR3: TSTPNSGNTIY; J: TRBJ1-3; V: TRBV6-6; size: NA
CDR3: ASSLGTGALYEQY; J: TRBJ2-7; V: TRBV7-2; size: NA
CDR3: ATSDATSRKLF; J: TRBJ2-2; V: TRBV24-1; size: NA
CDR3: ASSRDRVSYEQY; J: TRBJ2-7; V: TRBV12-3/TRBV12-4; size: few
CDR3: ASTQRENNEQF; J: TRBJ2-1; V: TRBV6-6; size: NA
CDR3: ASSPNAGTAEAF; J: TRBJ1-1; V: TRBV10-2; size: NA
CDR3: ASSLVGGRRTDTQY; J: TRBJ2-3; V: TRBV7-2; size: many
CDR3: ATSYRLAGGPSGELF; J: TRBJ2-2; V: TRBV15; size: NA
CDR3: ASGLVLTGGSNQPQH; J: TRBJ1-5; V: TRBV12-5; size: few
CDR3: ASSTNGGSNQPQH; J: TRBJ1-5; V: TRBV7-8; size: few
CDR3: ASSFSSGVDTEAF; J: TRBJ1-1; V: TRBV7-2; size: many
CDR3: ASSLTPGLAAETQY; J: TRBJ2-5; V: TRBV7-6; size: NA
CDR3: SASSRRQGNQPQH; J: TRBJ1-5; V: TRBV20-1; size: NA
CDR3: ASSVLGQTDTQY; J: TRBJ2-3; V: TRBV19; size: few
CDR3: SAGGTQNQPQH; J: TRBJ1-5; V: TRBV20-1; size: few
CDR3: ASSLVGSGSGDTQY; J: TRBJ2-3; V: TRBV7-2; size: many
CDR3: ASSFVSPRNEQY; J: TRBJ2-7; V: TRBV7-2; size: few
CDR3: ASRGLVVADEQF; J: TRBJ2-1; V: TRBV12-3/TRBV12-4; size: NA
CDR3: GANRDRWQPQH; J: TRBJ1-5; V: TRBV28; size: few
CDR3: ASSLVGVNNSPLH; J: TRBJ1-6; V: TRBV7-4; size: NA
CDR3: ASRQNGLAGYNEQF; J: TRBJ2-1; V: TRBV6-5; size: few
CDR3: SVTRPAGEQF; J: TRBJ2-1; V: TRBV29-1; size: NA
CDR3: AISESPGNYGYT; J: TRBJ1-2; V: TRBV10-3; size: few
CDR3: ATKGMATGELF; J: TRBJ2-2; V: TRBV19; size: NA
CDR3: ASSLARGGGNTIY; J: TRBJ1-3; V: TRBV7-2; size: NA
CDR3: ASSLFQTDKVPSYGYT; J: TRBJ1-2; V: TRBV7-2; size: many
CDR3: ASSIKAGGLNEQY; J: TRBJ2-7; V: TRBV7-2; size: NA
CDR3: ASSFDPGLAGVVRYNEQF; J: TRBJ2-1; V: TRBV12-3/TRBV12-4; size: few
CDR3: ASSYIPNNEQF; J: TRBJ2-1; V: TRBV6-2/TRBV6-3; size: NA
CDR3: ASSPFPQRGEQF; J: TRBJ2-1; V: TRBV7-3; size: NA
CDR3: ASSEGQGVGQPQH; J: TRBJ1-5; V: TRBV4-1; size: NA
CDR3: ASSPSFTGLETQY; J: TRBJ2-5; V: TRBV6-5; size: NA
CDR3: ASSYVVGSYEQY; J: TRBJ2-7; V: TRBV6-2/TRBV6-3; size: NA